This is a list of T cell receptor beta chains from one sample in a study of Graves' ophthalmopathy and Graves' hyperthyroidism. TCRdb called the multiplex PCR reads again in MiXCR, with one record for every CDR3 protein. The table records 210,000 or so distinct CDR3 sequences, around 28% of them present only once. Material: peripheral blood. The receptor set was obtained from a man in his forties or fifties with Graves' ophthalmopathy. Both conserved end residues are part of each CDR3. The order of the fields is J gene, D gene, V gene, CDR3 protein. The D gene is left open where the match is weak.

TRBJ1-1 - TRBV28 CASYMNTEAFF
TRBJ2-7 TRBD1 TRBV10-3 CAISLLDRGYEQYF
TRBJ2-5 TRBD1 TRBV20-1 CSATLPQGVQTQYF
TRBJ1-6 - TRBV30 CAWSAWSSGKPRTPLHF
TRBJ1-2 - TRBV6-1 CASSEARQGGYTF
TRBJ1-2 - TRBV12-5 CASGLVGNYGYTF
TRBJ2-5 TRBD1 TRBV6-1 CASSRAGGIGETQYF
TRBJ2-7 TRBD2 TRBV7-8 CASSSTPDSGNSYEQYF
TRBJ1-5 - TRBV19 CASSMGSRNQPQHF
TRBJ2-5 - TRBV20-1 CSARLTGLRGGETQYF
TRBJ1-2 - TRBV5-1 CASRGVYGGYGYTF
TRBJ1-2 - TRBV27 CASSPRGGDGYTF
TRBJ1-1 TRBD1 TRBV5-6 CASSLPFWTGNVEAFF
TRBJ2-7 - TRBV6-5 CASSYDRNSYEQYF
TRBJ2-4 - TRBV20-1 CSASAGTKNIQYF
TRBJ2-7 TRBD1 TRBV7-6 CASSADRGQSYEQYF
TRBJ2-7 TRBD1 TRBV6-5 CASSPGQYGQYF
TRBJ2-2 - TRBV6-5 CASSYSMFTGELFF
TRBJ2-4 - TRBV29-1 CSVESTEDIQYF
TRBJ2-4 - TRBV29-1 CSVPGTGGDIQYF
TRBJ2-4 TRBD2 TRBV18 CASSPRLTSGSVNIQYF
TRBJ2-2 TRBD2 TRBV9 CASSVGGRSKNTGELFF
TRBJ1-1 - TRBV11-2 CASTLGEMNTEAFF
TRBJ2-5 TRBD2 TRBV20-1 CSAQLSSGRETQYF
TRBJ2-5 TRBD2 TRBV11-2 CASSPWTSGRETQYF
TRBJ1-1 TRBD1 TRBV6-6 CASSYSSGTGGLVLNTEAFF
TRBJ1-1 - TRBV29-1 CRVAGVEMNTEAFF
TRBJ2-7 TRBD2 TRBV6-1 CASSLSSGLSSYEQYF
TRBJ2-7 - TRBV6-1 CASSEYGDTTSYEQYF
TRBJ1-1 - TRBV6-2/TRBV6-3 CASSSWRADEAFF
TRBJ1-2 TRBD1 TRBV7-2 CASSPNRGNYGYTF
TRBJ2-7 - TRBV6-1 CASSEALTGSNF
TRBJ2-5 - TRBV12-3/TRBV12-4 CASRLAGRETQYF
TRBJ1-6 - TRBV10-3 CATSTGSRGAPLHF
TRBJ2-7 TRBD1 TRBV7-8 CASSTRGRAHEQYF
TRBJ1-1 - TRBV6-1 CASSPDVGSRRAFF
TRBJ1-2 - TRBV29-1 CSVDTPSRDYGYTF
TRBJ2-7 - TRBV14 CASSFRDPGHEQYF
TRBJ2-7 - TRBV28 CASSRAGDLTTYEQYF
TRBJ2-2 - TRBV28 CASSQDWNTGELFF
TRBJ2-3 - TRBV12-3/TRBV12-4 CASSSTDTQYF
TRBJ2-7 TRBD2 TRBV6-2/TRBV6-3 CASRLAGGGEQYF
TRBJ2-7 - TRBV6-1 CASWLDYEQYF
TRBJ2-1 - TRBV29-1 CSVDGRSVANEQFF
TRBJ1-2 TRBD1 TRBV6-5 CASSWDRGRDGYTF
TRBJ2-3 TRBD2 TRBV6-2/TRBV6-3 CASGSGRELDTQYF
TRBJ2-5 TRBD2 TRBV3-1 CASSQGFAGGQETQYF
TRBJ1-1 - TRBV30 CAWRGGMNTEAFF
TRBJ2-7 TRBD1 TRBV6-5 CASSYRGTGGEQYF
TRBJ2-7 - TRBV28 CASSPGGAYEQYF
TRBJ1-5 - TRBV15 CATSRTRDSNQPQHF
TRBJ2-5 - TRBV28 CASTRTGAGGAETQYF
TRBJ1-3 - TRBV30 CAWSRNGNTIYF
TRBJ2-7 - TRBV9 CASSVATTRGGGGYEQYF
TRBJ1-1 - TRBV4-1 CASSPRVGVTEAFF
TRBJ1-5 - TRBV12-3/TRBV12-4 CASSMQGSGQPQHF
TRBJ2-7 - TRBV7-6 CASSSMTVSYEQYF
TRBJ2-2 - TRBV12-3/TRBV12-4 CASRATGNSGELFF
TRBJ1-3 - TRBV20-1 CSARDSYGNTIYF
TRBJ1-5 - TRBV28 CASSPRGGGQPQHF